Listed below are T cell receptor beta chains from one sample, sequenced in a study of blood T cell repertoires in COVID-19. Some clones are missing from TCRdb's copy, which holds only in-frame ones; the method was immunoSEQ multiplex PCR. The data hold some 330,000 clones, with 80% to 85% observed a single time. Sample: PBMCs or T cells enriched from blood (not recorded which). The receptor source for this set is a woman aged 50 to 60 who had recovered from COVID-19. Each CDR3 is given with its conserved first and last residue. A D gene is named only where the DNA matches it firmly. Part of the rows lack a size; the others show once, few, many or a class for expanded clones.

j_call clone_size d_call v_call cdr3_aa cdr3_nt
TRBJ2-1 . TRBD1 TRBV23-1 CASMDRGDEQFF TGCGCCAGCATGGACAGGGGTGATGAGCAGTTCTTC
TRBJ2-7 . TRBD2 TRBV5-4 CASSLDGAGVYEQYF TGTGCCAGCAGCTTGGACGGAGCGGGAGTGTACGAGCAGTACTTC
TRBJ1-2 . . TRBV25-1 CASREAGDNYGYTF TGTGCCAGCAGGGAAGCAGGGGATAACTATGGCTACACCTTC
TRBJ1-2 . TRBD1 TRBV5-6 CASSRDRSYGYTF TGTGCCAGCAGCCGGGACAGGTCATATGGCTACACCTTC
TRBJ1-2 . . TRBV3-1/TRBV3-2 CASSPQGRNYGYTF TGTGCCAGCAGCCCCCAGGGTCGCAACTATGGCTACACCTTC
TRBJ1-3 . TRBD1 TRBV19 CASTMGQPFSGNTIYF TGTGCCAGTACTATGGGACAGCCTTTCTCTGGAAACACCATATATTTT
TRBJ1-2 . TRBD1 TRBV4-2 CASSQSDRTNYGYTF TGTGCCAGCAGCCAATCGGACAGGACAAACTATGGCTACACCTTC
TRBJ1-5 . TRBD1 TRBV7-4 CASSFGTGGIWSNQPQHF TGTGCCAGCAGCTTTGGGACAGGGGGCATTTGGAGCAATCAGCCCCAGCATTTT
TRBJ1-2 . . TRBV9 CASSVQSGHGYGYTF TGTGCCAGCAGCGTACAATCAGGGCATGGATATGGCTACACCTTC
TRBJ1-1 few . TRBV28 CASRPGSMNTEAFF TGTGCCAGCAGACCGGGATCTATGAACACTGAAGCTTTCTTT